The clone carrying this TCR beta chain has a single count. Assay used: immunoSEQ multiplex PCR; TCRdb lists only in-frame clones, some missing. The table includes 90,000 to 120,000 clones, roughly 86% detected once. Germline V gives CDR1 SNHLY, CDR2 FYNNEI. Trimming removed 7 bases at V and 5 bases at J, with 23 bases between. This CDR3 comprises 16 residues. The data stem from a study of blood T cell repertoires in COVID-19. The chain employs TRBV2 and TRBJ1-2; TRBD1 is a possible D gene (6 bases). The sequence derives from a woman aged 60-70 years with acute or convalescent COVID-19. Sample: peripheral blood. CDR3 amino acids: CASMPGPGVGYYGYTF. The CDR3 coding sequence is TGTGCCAGCATGCCTGGTCCAGGGGTGGGCTATTATGGCTACACCTTC.